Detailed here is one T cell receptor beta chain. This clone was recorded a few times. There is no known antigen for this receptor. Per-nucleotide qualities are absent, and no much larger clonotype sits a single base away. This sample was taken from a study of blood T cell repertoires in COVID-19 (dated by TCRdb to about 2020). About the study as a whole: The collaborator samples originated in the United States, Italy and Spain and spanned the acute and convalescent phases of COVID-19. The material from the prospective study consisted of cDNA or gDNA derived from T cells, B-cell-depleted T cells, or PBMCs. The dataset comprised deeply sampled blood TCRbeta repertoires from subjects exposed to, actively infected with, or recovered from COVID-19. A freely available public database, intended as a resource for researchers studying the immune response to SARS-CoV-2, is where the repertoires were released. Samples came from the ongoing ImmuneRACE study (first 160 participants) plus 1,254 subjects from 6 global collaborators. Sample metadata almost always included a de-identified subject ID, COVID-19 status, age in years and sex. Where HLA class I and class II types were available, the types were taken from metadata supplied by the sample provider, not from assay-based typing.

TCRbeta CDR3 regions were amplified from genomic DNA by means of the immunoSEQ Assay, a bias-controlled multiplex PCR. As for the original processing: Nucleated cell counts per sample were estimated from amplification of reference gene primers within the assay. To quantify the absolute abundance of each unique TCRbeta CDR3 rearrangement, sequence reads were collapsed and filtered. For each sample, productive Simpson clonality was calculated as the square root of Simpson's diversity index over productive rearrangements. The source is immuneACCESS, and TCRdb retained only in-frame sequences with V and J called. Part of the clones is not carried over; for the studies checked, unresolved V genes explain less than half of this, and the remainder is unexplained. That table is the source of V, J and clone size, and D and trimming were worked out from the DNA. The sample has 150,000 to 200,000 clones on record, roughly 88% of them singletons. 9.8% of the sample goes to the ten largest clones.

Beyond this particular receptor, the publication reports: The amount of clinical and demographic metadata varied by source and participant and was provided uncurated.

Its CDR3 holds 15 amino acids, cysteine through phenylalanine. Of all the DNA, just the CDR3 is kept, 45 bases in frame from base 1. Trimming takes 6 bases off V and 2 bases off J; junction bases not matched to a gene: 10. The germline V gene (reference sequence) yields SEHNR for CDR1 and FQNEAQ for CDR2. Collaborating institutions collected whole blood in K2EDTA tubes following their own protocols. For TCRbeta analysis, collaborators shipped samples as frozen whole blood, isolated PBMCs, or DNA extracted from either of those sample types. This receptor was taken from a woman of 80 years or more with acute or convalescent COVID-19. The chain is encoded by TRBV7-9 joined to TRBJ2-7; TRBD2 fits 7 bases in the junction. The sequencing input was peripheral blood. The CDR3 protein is CASSSTSGNPYEQYF. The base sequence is TGTGCCAGCAGTTCCACGAGCGGGAACCCCTACGAGCAGTACTTC.